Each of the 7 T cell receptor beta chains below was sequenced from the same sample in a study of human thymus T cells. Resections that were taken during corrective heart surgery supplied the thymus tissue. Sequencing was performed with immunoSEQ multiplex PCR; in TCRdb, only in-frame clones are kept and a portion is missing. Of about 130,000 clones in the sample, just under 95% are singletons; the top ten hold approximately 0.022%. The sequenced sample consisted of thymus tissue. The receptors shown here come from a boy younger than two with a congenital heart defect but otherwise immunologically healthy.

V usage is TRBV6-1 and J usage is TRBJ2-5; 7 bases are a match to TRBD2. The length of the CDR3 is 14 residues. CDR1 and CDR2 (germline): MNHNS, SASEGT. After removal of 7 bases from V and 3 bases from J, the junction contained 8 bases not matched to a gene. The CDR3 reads CASMGGLVKETQYF. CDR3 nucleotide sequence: TGTGCCAGCATGGGCGGACTAGTAAAAGAGACCCAGTACTTC.

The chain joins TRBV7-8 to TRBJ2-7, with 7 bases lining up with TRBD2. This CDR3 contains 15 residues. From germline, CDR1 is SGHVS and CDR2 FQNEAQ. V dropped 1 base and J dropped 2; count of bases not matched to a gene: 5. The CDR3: CASSLGGGITYEQYF. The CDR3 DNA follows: TGTGCCAGCAGCTTAGGGGGGGGAATAACCTACGAGCAGTACTTC.

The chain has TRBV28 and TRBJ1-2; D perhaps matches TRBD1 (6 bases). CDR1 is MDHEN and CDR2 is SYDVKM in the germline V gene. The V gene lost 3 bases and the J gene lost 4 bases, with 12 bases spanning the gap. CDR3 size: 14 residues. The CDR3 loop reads CASSFDRPPYGYTF. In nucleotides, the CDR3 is TGTGCCAGCAGTTTCGACAGGCCCCCCTATGGCTACACCTTC.

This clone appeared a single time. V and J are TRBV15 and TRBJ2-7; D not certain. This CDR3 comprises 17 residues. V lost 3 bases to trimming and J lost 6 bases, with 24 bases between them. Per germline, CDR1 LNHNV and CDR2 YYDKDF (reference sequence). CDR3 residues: CATSRGTALDGQGEQYF. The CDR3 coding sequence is TGTGCCACCAGCAGGGGAACCGCCTTGGACGGGCAAGGCGAGCAGTACTTC.

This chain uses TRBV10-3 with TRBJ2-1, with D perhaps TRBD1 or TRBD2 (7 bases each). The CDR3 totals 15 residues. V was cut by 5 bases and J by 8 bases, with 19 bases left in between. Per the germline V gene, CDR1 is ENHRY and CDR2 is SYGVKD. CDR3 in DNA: TGTGCCATCAGTAATCCGGGGGAGGGGGCCTATGAGCAGTTCTTC. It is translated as CAISNPGEGAYEQFF.

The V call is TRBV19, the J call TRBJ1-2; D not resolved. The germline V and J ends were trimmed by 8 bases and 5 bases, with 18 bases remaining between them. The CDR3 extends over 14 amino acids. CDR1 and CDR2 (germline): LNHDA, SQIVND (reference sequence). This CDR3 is CASSGPRAYYGYTF. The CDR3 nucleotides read TGTGCCAGTTCCGGGCCGCGGGCTTATTATGGCTACACCTTC.

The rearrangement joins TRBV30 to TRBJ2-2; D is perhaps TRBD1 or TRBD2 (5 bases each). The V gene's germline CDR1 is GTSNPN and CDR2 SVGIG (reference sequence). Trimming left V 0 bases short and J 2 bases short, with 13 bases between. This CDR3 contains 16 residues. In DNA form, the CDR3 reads TGTGCCTGGAGTGTACTGGGGGTGTCCAACACCGGGGAGCTGTTTTTT. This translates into CAWSVLGVSNTGELFF.